This entry describes one T cell receptor beta chain. The V gene lost 0 bases and the J gene lost 0 bases, with 17 bases spanning the gap. This CDR3 has 18 residues. These data are taken from a study of OX40 agonist ivuxolimab in advanced cancers. The table came from immunoSEQ multiplex PCR; TCRdb's copy has only in-frame clones and leaves some out. Of 70,000 to 95,000 clones in the sample, approximately 85% were seen once. The sequencing here drew on CD4+ or CD8+ T cells sorted from blood, taken in a trial of the OX40 agonist ivuxolimab. The chain carries TRBV23-1 and TRBJ1-1; D unclear. TRBV23-1 is treated as an ORF (open reading frame) with a function not yet certain. This TCR came from an adult with an advanced solid tumor such as melanoma, head and neck, liver or kidney cancer. The CDR3, as DNA: TGCGCCAGCAGTCAATCGCGGCCAGGTGGAATAATGAACACTGAAGCTTTCTTT. Its translation is CASSQSRPGGIMNTEAFF.